This passage covers 9 T cell receptor beta chains from one sample sequenced in a study of identical twins. TCRdb reprocessed the 5' RACE reads with MiXCR, giving one entry per CDR3 protein. This table has 1.5 million to 2 million distinct CDR3 sequences, about 30% appearing once. Input material: cord blood. These receptors were obtained from a newborn girl in good health.

This rearrangement joins TRBV29-1 to TRBJ2-4, with D maybe TRBD2 (6 bases). The germline V gene has CDR1 SQVTM and CDR2 ANQGSEA. The CDR3 has 14 residues. V was pared by 0 bases and J by 1 base, with 7 bases between. CDR3 sequence (DNA): TGCAGCGTTGAAGAGGAGGGGGCCAAAAACATTCAGTACTTC. Its protein is CSVEEEGAKNIQYF.

J is TRBJ2-3 and V is TRBV2; D unresolved. The CDR3 is made up of 14 amino acids. CDR1 is SNHLY, CDR2 FYNNEI, per germline. V gave up 2 bases and J gave up 11 bases, with 17 bases separating them. CDR3 sequence reads: CASSERPVRGRQYF. The CDR3 DNA sequence: TGTGCCAGCAGTGAAAGACCAGTCCGTGGAAGGCAGTATTTT. Full variable domain (outside the CDR3, taken from reference TRBV2 and TRBJ2-3): EPEVTQTPSHQVTQMGQEVILRCVPISNHLYFYWYRQILGQKVEFLVSFYNNEISEKSEIFDDQFSVERPDGSNFTLKIRSTKLEDSAMYFCASSERPVRGRQYFGPGTRLTVL.

In its sample, this clonotype was seen a few times. This chain uses TRBV4-1 with TRBJ2-1; 7 bases are shared with TRBD2. Germline CDR1 and CDR2: MGHRA and YSYEKL. The CDR3 totals 17 residues. The junction had 6 bases not matched to a gene; V was cut back by 1 base and J by 0 bases. CDR3 bases: TGCGCCAGCAGCCAAGGGGTAGCGGGTATCTCCTACAATGAGCAGTTCTTC. Translation gives CASSQGVAGISYNEQFF.

The V gene is TRBV11-2, the J gene TRBJ2-3; TRBD2 aligns across 9 bases. CDR1 and CDR2 from the germline V gene are SGHAT and FQNNGV. The V gene end was trimmed by 4 bases and the J gene end by 4 bases; junction bases not matched to a gene: 9. CDR3 length: 16 residues. This CDR3 reads CASSSKSGGPADTQYF. The CDR3 DNA follows: TGTGCCAGCAGCTCAAAAAGCGGGGGGCCCGCAGATACGCAGTATTTT.

The gene calls are TRBV21-1 and TRBJ1-1; no DNA check was done on the table's D call, TRBD1. TRBV21-1 is termed a pseudogene. The CDR3 spans 14 residues. CDR3 coding DNA: TGTGCCAGCAGCGTTTGGGGACAGGACACTGAAGCTTTCTTT. Encoded protein: CASSVWGQDTEAFF.

The chain links TRBV7-7 to TRBJ2-3; possible D gene TRBD2, 7 bases. This CDR3 comprises 16 residues. Germline V gene data show CDR1 as SSHAT and CDR2 as FNYEAQ (reference sequence). Trimming removed 7 bases at V and 7 bases at J, with 24 bases between. The CDR3 spells CASTLTGRGAMYTQYF. Written as DNA, the CDR3 is TGTGCCAGCACCTTGACGGGACGGGGGGCCATGTATACGCAGTATTTT.

This clonotype was observed many times. At one boundary the junction diverges from the germline segment, which might be a read error. The chain carries TRBV5-1 and TRBJ1-2; no clear D. CDR3 length: 11 amino acids. Germline-derived CDR1 and CDR2 are SGHRS and YFSETQ. CDR3 loop: CASSLDYGYTF. CDR3 nucleotide sequence: TGTGCCAGCAGCTTAGACTATGGCTACACCTTC.

This clonotype has just a few counts. This chain's CDR3 is CAISERLGGTDTQYF. The CDR3 region has the DNA TGTGCCATCAGTGAGAGGCTAGGAGGCACAGATACGCAGTATTTT. The rearrangement joins TRBV10-3 to TRBJ2-3; no definite D call. V was trimmed by 2 bases and J by 1 base, leaving 10 bases between them. CDR3 length: 15 residues. CDR1 is ENHRY, CDR2 SYGVKD, per germline.

The chain has TRBV6-6 and TRBJ2-7; 7 positions match TRBD1. Trimming at V came to 2 bases and at J to 3 bases, leaving 4 bases not matched to a gene. The CDR3 is 14 residues long. The V gene's germline CDR1 is MNHNY and CDR2 SVGAGI (reference sequence). As DNA, the CDR3 is TGTGCCAGCAGTTACATACAGGGGAACTACGAGCAGTACTTC. Protein sequence: CASSYIQGNYEQYF.